The present TCR beta chain was sequenced within a study of cytomegalovirus exposure and HLA in healthy donors. The PCR used 60 Vbeta and 13 Jbeta primers. TCRdb's copy holds only in-frame clones and misses some; the assay was immunoSEQ multiplex PCR. The data hold about 130,000 clones, with roughly 84% observed a single time. Germline V CDR1 and CDR2: LGHNA, YNFKEQ. The CDR3 covers 17 residues. Trimming at V came to 2 bases and at J to 1 base, leaving 1 base not matched to a gene. The study's findings and limits: Later analysis placed DRB1 highest and HLA-C lowest in TCR association rates, which differed by HLA locus. Across all donors, roughly uniform sequencing depth was an assumption of the presence/absence analyses. Beyond CMV serostatus, there was no information to go on about immune exposure.

Comment on this clone: Its antigen is as yet unknown.

What was sequenced was PBMCs. The receptor was derived from a girl aged 2 to 9 in good health and CMV-seronegative. The chain uses TRBV4-2 and TRBJ2-3; 15 nucleotides line up with TRBD2. DNA of the CDR3: TGTGCCAGCAGCCAACGGACTAGCGGGGGGGGCACAGATACGCAGTATTTT. Its protein is CASSQRTSGGGTDTQYF.